Below are 20 T cell receptor beta chains sequenced from a single sample in a study of cytomegalovirus exposure and HLA in healthy donors. 13 Jbeta primers and 60 Vbeta primers were used for the PCR. This table comes from immunoSEQ multiplex PCR, and its TCRdb copy is limited to in-frame clones, with some not included. The table records approximately 110,000 clones, 70% to 80% of them present only once. The sequenced material came from PBMCs. These receptors originate from a woman aged 35 to 49 in good health and CMV-seropositive.

The V gene is TRBV28, the J gene TRBJ2-1; 11 bases align to TRBD2. The CDR3 spans 18 residues. With 5 bases clipped from V and 2 bases from J, the junction kept 11 bases outside the gene matches. CDR1 is MDHEN, CDR2 SYDVKM, per germline. CDR3 in amino acids: CASSPSFLSGGAYNEQFF. CDR3 coding DNA: TGTGCCAGCAGTCCGTCATTTCTTAGCGGGGGGGCCTACAATGAGCAGTTCTTC.

The chain carries TRBV27 and TRBJ2-3; weak D call: TRBD1 (6 bases). CDR1 MNHEY and CDR2 SMNVEV come from the germline V gene (reference sequence). This CDR3 region has 13 residues. Trimming took 5 bases from V and 6 from J, leaving 12 bases between them. The CDR3 spells CASSLGTPDTQYF. The DNA of the CDR3 is TGTGCCAGCAGTCTCGGGACACCGGATACGCAGTATTTT.

A note on this clone: Germline is not matched at one junction end, which may reflect a read error. V and J are TRBV7-7 and TRBJ2-7; D possibly corresponds to TRBD1 (6 bases). The CDR3 has 12 residues. Germline V gene data show CDR1 as SSHAT and CDR2 as FNYEAQ (reference sequence). The CDR3 here is CASSRDNYEQYF. CDR3 bases: TGTGCTAGCAGCCGGGACAACTACGAGCAGTACTTC.

The chain links TRBV18 to TRBJ1-1; perhaps TRBD1 as D (6 bases). The CDR3 spans 13 residues. Germline loops: CDR1 KGHSH, CDR2 LQKENI. V was trimmed by 5 bases and J by 4 bases, leaving 11 bases between them. The CDR3 coding sequence is TGTGCCAGCTCAACAGGGATGGGCACTGAAGCTTTCTTT. It specifies CASSTGMGTEAFF.

The chain has TRBV4-3 and TRBJ1-1; 9 bases align to TRBD1. The germline gives CDR1 LGHNA, CDR2 YSLEER. The CDR3 runs to 16 residues. Trimming cost V 0 bases and J 3 bases; bases outside gene matches: 5. The chain's CDR3 is CASSQEGRTGDTEAFF. In DNA form, the CDR3 reads TGCGCCAGCAGCCAAGAGGGACGGACAGGGGACACTGAAGCTTTCTTT.

The chain links TRBV5-6 to TRBJ2-5; 9 positions agree with TRBD1. The junction had 4 bases not matched to a gene; V was cut back by 4 bases and J by 0 bases. Germline CDR1 reads SGHDT; CDR2 reads YYEEEE. CDR3 length: 15 residues. CDR3 in DNA: TGTGCCAGCAGCATCTGGGACAGGGACCAAGAGACCCAGTACTTC. This sequence encodes CASSIWDRDQETQYF.

This clone was recorded a few times. V gene TRBV2 combines with J gene TRBJ1-1; 8 bases are a match to TRBD1. The V and J ends lost 2 bases and 4 bases, in that order; junction bases with no gene match: 6. The CDR3 contains 15 residues. Looked up from germline, CDR1 is SNHLY and CDR2 is FYNNEI. The CDR3 nucleotides read TGTGCCAGCAGTGAAAGGCCAGGGGGCGGCACTGAAGCTTTCTTT. It yields the protein CASSERPGGGTEAFF.

The V call is TRBV18, the J call TRBJ1-2; 7 bases align to TRBD1. Germline CDR1 is KGHSH and CDR2 is LQKENI. J gave up 4 bases and V 5 bases, and 7 bases lay outside the gene matches. The CDR3 totals 14 residues. CDR3 sequence (DNA): TGTGCCAGCTCAGATCGGACAGGATTCTATGGCTACACCTTC. This translates into CASSDRTGFYGYTF.

The J gene is TRBJ2-3, the V gene TRBV5-1, with D perhaps matching TRBD1 (6 bases). The V gene lost 0 bases and the J gene lost 6 bases, with 11 bases spanning the gap. The germline gives CDR1 SGHRS, CDR2 YFSETQ. The CDR3 is 14 amino acids. The CDR3, as DNA: TGCGCCAGCAGCTTGGGGACAGAATTGGATACGCAGTATTTT. This encodes CASSLGTELDTQYF.

The chain's CDR3 is CASSSGTSGIYNEQFF. The CDR3 nucleotides read TGTGCCAGCAGCTCCGGGACTAGCGGGATCTACAATGAGCAGTTCTTC. The rearrangement joins TRBV7-9 to TRBJ2-1; 13 bases align to TRBD2. Germline trimming cut 4 bases from V and 3 bases from J; bases unmatched to any gene: 3. The CDR3 loop spans 16 amino acids. The V gene's germline CDR1 is SEHNR and CDR2 FQNEAQ (reference sequence).

The chain combines TRBV4-3 with TRBJ1-2; a weak D match, TRBD1 (5 bases). This CDR3 is built from 16 residues. Germline V lookup: CDR1 LGHNA, CDR2 YSLEER. The V end was cut by 0 bases, the J end by 4 bases, with 15 bases between. The CDR3 sequence: CASSQDQGKAVYGYTF. CDR3 coding DNA: TGCGCCAGCAGCCAAGACCAGGGCAAGGCCGTCTATGGCTACACCTTC.

V and J are TRBV5-5 and TRBJ2-5; perhaps TRBD2 as D (6 bases). V shed 6 bases and J shed 5 bases, with 17 bases lying between them. Germline V gene data show CDR1 as SGHKS and CDR2 as YYEKEE (reference sequence). CDR3 length: 14 residues. The CDR3 region is CASTLHPRGETQYF. The CDR3 bases are TGTGCCAGCACCCTCCATCCCCGGGGGGAGACCCAGTACTTC.

The V and J genes are TRBV4-1 and TRBJ1-4; unclear D gene. V was shortened by 1 base and J by 7 bases, with 10 bases between the two germline ends. Germline assignment: CDR1 MGHRA and CDR2 YSYEKL. The CDR3 loop spans 14 amino acids. The CDR3 loop is CASSQGGSVEKLFF. The CDR3 coding sequence is TGCGCCAGCAGCCAAGGCGGGTCCGTTGAAAAACTGTTTTTT.

The chain carries TRBV30 and TRBJ1-1; D remains ambiguous. Germline loops: CDR1 GTSNPN, CDR2 SVGIG (reference sequence). With 5 bases removed from V and 5 bases from J, the gap between germline ends came to 12 bases. This CDR3 is 12 amino acids long. CDR3 bases: TGTGCCTGGGGCGCCAGAGGGACTGAAGCTTTCTTT. It codes for CAWGARGTEAFF.

The chain carries TRBV19 and TRBJ2-7; D might be TRBD2 (6 bases). Deletions cut 3 bases from V and 3 bases from J, with 18 bases between. Germline CDR1 is LNHDA and CDR2 is SQIVND (reference sequence). This CDR3 has 16 amino acids. The chain's CDR3 is CASSITRGSGHYEQYF. The DNA for the CDR3 is TGTGCCAGTAGTATTACCCGGGGTAGCGGCCACTACGAGCAGTACTTC.

The chain joins TRBV7-2 to TRBJ1-2; 8 positions agree with TRBD1. The germline CDR1 and CDR2 sequences are SGHTA and FQGNSA. V was pared by 4 bases and J by 8 bases, with 12 bases of the junction left unmatched. The CDR3 consists of 15 residues. The CDR3 nucleotides read TGTGCCAGCAGCTCAAAAGTCGACAGGGGAGAAGGCTACACCTTC. This gives the protein CASSSKVDRGEGYTF.

In this sample, this clone turned up a few times. The chain has TRBV30 and TRBJ1-5, with D perhaps TRBD1 (6 bases). The CDR3 is made up of 14 amino acids. The germline gives CDR1 GTSNPN, CDR2 SVGIG (reference sequence). V lost 2 bases and J 6 bases, leaving 14 bases between the germline ends. CDR3 protein: CAWSLPQGTQPQHF. Written as DNA, the CDR3 is TGTGCCTGGAGTCTGCCACAGGGTACTCAGCCCCAGCATTTT.

In its sample, this clone was seen a few times. V gene TRBV4-2 combines with J gene TRBJ1-2, with no clear D. The V end was cut by 0 bases, the J end by 4 bases, with 12 bases between. This CDR3 spans 15 amino acids. Germline loops: CDR1 LGHNA, CDR2 YNFKEQ. DNA for the CDR3: TGTGCCAGCAGCCAAGATAGCGGAGATGCCTATGGCTACACCTTC. Protein product: CASSQDSGDAYGYTF.

The J gene is TRBJ2-1, the V gene TRBV11-2; 8 bases align to TRBD2. The CDR3 extends over 14 amino acids. Germline V gene lookup returns CDR1 SGHAT and CDR2 FQNNGV. Trimming took 3 bases from V and 8 from J; bases not matched to a gene: 6. Written as DNA, the CDR3 is TGTGCCAGCAGCTTTGGTTACGGGGGGGATGAGCAGTTCTTC. Protein sequence: CASSFGYGGDEQFF.

The chain is built from TRBV7-9 and TRBJ2-1; 7 bases map to TRBD2. The CDR3 consists of 15 residues. Germline assignment: CDR1 SEHNR and CDR2 FQNEAQ (reference sequence). The junction had 5 bases not matched to a gene; V was cut back by 5 bases and J by 1 base. CDR3 sequence reads: CASSPREESYNEQFF. CDR3 coding DNA: TGTGCCAGCAGCCCCCGGGAGGAGTCCTACAATGAGCAGTTCTTC.